A single T cell receptor beta chain is shown here with its context. This record comes from a study of brain metastases from non-small cell lung cancer. Here immunoSEQ multiplex PCR was the method, and the copy in TCRdb shows in-frame clones only, minus some. The repertoire holds a few hundred clones, with 85% to 90% as singletons. In germline, CDR1 is SGHKS, CDR2 YYEKEE (reference sequence). Trimming left V 4 bases short and J 6 bases short, with 17 bases between. The CDR3 is made up of 16 amino acids. What was sequenced was tumor-adjacent normal tissue. This clonotype originated in a donor older than 35 with non-small cell lung cancer. The chain links TRBV5-5 to TRBJ1-6; D remains ambiguous. CDR3 sequence reads: CASSMKLQIFNSPLHF. As DNA, the CDR3 is TGTGCCAGCAGCATGAAGCTACAGATATTTAATTCACCCCTCCACTTT.